The next 3 T cell receptor beta chains were all read from a single sample in a study of blood T cell repertoires in COVID-19. Repertoires were generated with immunoSEQ multiplex PCR, while TCRdb's copy carries only in-frame clones and drops some. The sample includes about 220,000 clones, roughly 84% of them seen just once. Material: peripheral blood. These receptors were collected from an elderly woman with acute or convalescent COVID-19.

The chain combines TRBV12-3 or TRBV12-4 with TRBJ1-3; D uncertain. The CDR3 runs 13 residues. V was cut by 7 bases and J by 0 bases, with 7 bases left in between. CDR3 amino acids: CASTSLSGNTIYF. Written as DNA, the CDR3 is TGTGCCAGCACCAGTCTCTCTGGAAACACCATATATTTT.

The chain carries TRBV28 and TRBJ1-1; no clear D. The CDR3 spans 14 residues. The germline V gene has CDR1 MDHEN and CDR2 SYDVKM. V was trimmed by 6 bases and J by 1 base, leaving 12 bases between them. The CDR3 here is CASRPGGRNTEAFF. Here the CDR3 DNA reads TGTGCCAGCAGACCCGGCGGGAGGAACACTGAAGCTTTCTTT.

V gene TRBV10-2 combines with J gene TRBJ1-2; TRBD1 matches 7 bases. The CDR3 covers 15 residues. CDR1 WSHSY and CDR2 SAAADI come from the germline V gene. The ends lost 6 bases at V and 2 bases at J; junction bases unmatched: 9. CDR3 in DNA: TGCGCCAGCAGGGATACAGGGGCGCAGAACTATGGCTACACCTTC. The encoded protein is CASRDTGAQNYGYTF.